Below, 20 T cell receptor beta chains from the same sample are listed, as sequenced in a study of T cell clones after liver transplantation. Clones were sequenced by immunoSEQ multiplex PCR, and TCRdb holds only the in-frame ones, with some missing. This table holds 50,000 to 60,000 clones, 60% to 80% found once. Sample: CD4+ T cells from blood, taken at the 22-month timepoint. These receptors came from a human patient who received a liver transplant. Some of the T cells might come from the graft donor.

This chain uses TRBV6-5 with TRBJ1-1; the D gene is possibly TRBD1 (6 bases). The CDR3 has 15 residues. V gave up 4 bases and J gave up 0 bases, with 12 bases separating them. Germline V gene lookup returns CDR1 MNHEY and CDR2 SVGAGI. The CDR3 reads CASSFTGTLNTEAFF. The CDR3 region has the DNA TGTGCCAGCAGTTTCACCGGGACACTGAACACTGAAGCTTTCTTT.

The V call is TRBV18, the J call TRBJ1-1, with 7 bases aligning to TRBD1. After removal of 4 bases from V and 1 base from J, the junction contained 3 bases not matched to a gene. CDR1 and CDR2 (germline): KGHSH, LQKENI. The CDR3 consists of 14 residues. The CDR3: CASSQQGWNTEAFF. CDR3 bases: TGTGCCAGCTCACAACAGGGGTGGAACACTGAAGCTTTCTTT. The full variable domain, its missing parts supplied by reference TRBV18 and TRBJ1-1, is NAGVMQNPRHLVRRRGQEARLRCSPMKGHSHVYWYRQLPEEGLKFMVYLQKENIIDESGMPKERFSAEFPKEGPSILRIQQVVRGDSAAYFCASSQQGWNTEAFFGQGTRLTVV.

This clone has more than one count but fewer than ten. This chain connects TRBV6-5 to TRBJ1-6; tentatively, D is TRBD1 (6 bases). Germline V gives CDR1 MNHEY, CDR2 SVGAGI. V dropped 0 bases and J dropped 10 bases, with 13 bases sitting between them. The CDR3 sequence is 15 residues long. This CDR3 is CASSYSGGRRSPLHF. In nucleotides, the CDR3 is TGTGCCAGCAGTTACTCGGGGGGGCGCAGATCACCCCTCCACTTT.

The chain links TRBV4-1 to TRBJ2-7, with D maybe TRBD2 (5 bases). Trimming removed 1 base at V and 0 bases at J, with 10 bases between. The CDR3 extends over 15 amino acids. Per the germline V gene, CDR1 is MGHRA and CDR2 is YSYEKL. CDR3 loop: CASSQGSTSSYEQYF. For the CDR3, the DNA is TGCGCCAGCAGCCAAGGATCAACTAGCTCCTACGAGCAGTACTTC.

V gene TRBV20-1 combines with J gene TRBJ1-2; D gene unclear. CDR3 size: 11 residues. Deletions cut 6 bases from V and 3 bases from J, with 8 bases between. CDR1 and CDR2 from the germline V gene are DFQATT and SNEGSKA (reference sequence). The CDR3 coding sequence is TGCAGTGCCCAAGACTACTATGGCTACACCTTC. Protein product: CSAQDYYGYTF.

This chain uses TRBV2 with TRBJ2-4, with D perhaps being TRBD1 or TRBD2 (5 bases each). With 8 bases removed from V and 6 bases from J, the gap between germline ends came to 14 bases. Germline assignment: CDR1 SNHLY and CDR2 FYNNEI. This CDR3 is 13 amino acids long. DNA of the CDR3: TGTGCCAGCTTAGGGGTACGGGGAAACATTCAGTACTTC. Protein sequence: CASLGVRGNIQYF.

The rearrangement joins TRBV6-5 to TRBJ2-7, with D uncertain. The germline V gene has CDR1 MNHEY and CDR2 SVGAGI. V lost 4 bases to trimming and J lost 4 bases, with 14 bases between them. CDR3 length equals 14 residues. CDR3 residues: CASSSNPIGYEQYF. CDR3 DNA: TGTGCCAGCAGTTCCAATCCTATCGGGTACGAGCAGTACTTC.

This clone showed up just once. The chain is built from TRBV9 and TRBJ2-3; no reliable D call. CDR3 length: 14 amino acids. CDR1 and CDR2 from the germline V gene are SGDLS and YYNGEE. With 4 bases removed from V and 0 bases from J, the gap between germline ends came to 9 bases. The chain's CDR3 is CASSLGPSTDTQYF. The CDR3 nucleotides are TGTGCCAGCAGCCTAGGACCTAGCACAGATACGCAGTATTTT.

This chain links TRBV7-9 with TRBJ2-7, with 9 nucleotides matching TRBD2. Germline values: CDR1 SEHNR, CDR2 FQNEAQ (reference sequence). CDR3 length equals 15 residues. J lost 7 bases, V lost 5 bases, and 12 bases had no gene match. Here the CDR3 DNA reads TGTGCCAGCAGCCCCGGGGGGACTAGCCTGAGGGAGCAGTACTTC. Translated, it gives CASSPGGTSLREQYF. The whole variable domain, remainder taken from reference TRBV7-9 and TRBJ2-7, is DTGVSQNPRHKITKRGQNVTFRCDPISEHNRLYWYRQTLGQGPEFLTYFQNEAQLEKSRLLSDRFSAERPKGSFSTLEIQRTEQGDSAMYLCASSPGGTSLREQYFGPGTRLTVT.

Only a few counts were recorded for this clone. The chain is built from TRBV7-9 and TRBJ2-7; a possible D gene is TRBD1 (5 bases). The CDR3 sequence is 14 residues long. V lost 3 bases to trimming and J lost 4 bases, with 13 bases between them. Looked up from germline, CDR1 is SEHNR and CDR2 is FQNEAQ (reference sequence). The CDR3 DNA follows: TGTGCCAGCAGCTTCGTCCAGGGTCGGTACGAGCAGTACTTC. It translates to CASSFVQGRYEQYF.

This clone was picked up a small number of times. This chain links TRBV7-9 with TRBJ2-5; TRBD2 agrees at 16 bases. This CDR3 spans 16 amino acids. The V gene end was trimmed by 5 bases and the J gene end by 3 bases; junction bases not matched to a gene: 3. Germline CDR1 and CDR2: SEHNR and FQNEAQ (reference sequence). CDR3 nucleotide sequence: TGTGCCAGCAGCGTCGGGACTAGCGGGGGGGAAGAGACCCAGTACTTC. Amino acid sequence: CASSVGTSGGEETQYF.

This clone was counted between two and nine times. The rearrangement joins TRBV18 to TRBJ2-2; the match to TRBD2 covers 11 bases. The V gene end was trimmed by 2 bases and the J gene end by 7 bases; junction bases not matched to a gene: 3. Germline lookup yields CDR1 KGHSH and CDR2 LQKENI. This CDR3 comprises 15 residues. The CDR3 region is CASSPEGLAVGELFF. Here the CDR3 DNA reads TGTGCCAGCTCACCAGAGGGACTAGCGGTCGGGGAGCTGTTTTTT.

This clone was counted between two and nine times. The gene calls are TRBV10-1 and TRBJ2-7; TRBD1 aligns across 7 bases. J lost 7 bases, V lost 5 bases, and 8 bases had no gene match. CDR3 size: 13 residues. The germline gives CDR1 WNHNN, CDR2 SYGVQD (reference sequence). This chain's CDR3 is CASSRGPDREQYF. The CDR3 DNA sequence: TGCGCCAGCAGTCGTGGACCGGACAGGGAGCAGTACTTC.

The chain carries TRBV10-3 and TRBJ2-3, with D perhaps assigned TRBD1 or TRBD2 (7 bases each). The CDR3 spans 15 residues. The V gene's germline CDR1 is ENHRY and CDR2 SYGVKD. With 6 bases removed from V and 3 bases from J, the gap between germline ends came to 16 bases. This CDR3 reads CAIRLSGGATDTQYF. As DNA, the CDR3 is TGTGCCATCAGGCTCTCAGGGGGGGCTACAGATACGCAGTATTTT.

In this sample, this clone turned up many times. The CDR3: CASSDSWGAEAFF. For the CDR3, the DNA is TGTGCCAGCAGTGACTCATGGGGGGCTGAAGCTTTCTTT. The chain joins TRBV6-4 to TRBJ1-1, with D perhaps matching TRBD1 (5 bases). The V gene's germline CDR1 is MRHNA and CDR2 SNTAGT. The CDR3 loop spans 13 amino acids. V lost 0 bases to trimming and J lost 6 bases, with 8 bases between them.

V and J are TRBV7-2 and TRBJ2-1; TRBD1 matches at 11 bases. The CDR3 is made up of 22 amino acids. V lost 0 bases, J lost 0 bases, and 16 bases stayed unmatched. Per germline, CDR1 SGHTA and CDR2 FQGNSA. CDR3 nucleotides: TGTGCCAGCAGCTTAGCTAACGGGACAGGGGGTTTAAATCCCCACTCCTACAATGAGCAGTTCTTC. Translating gives CASSLANGTGGLNPHSYNEQFF. Complete variable domain (other parts from reference TRBV7-2 and TRBJ2-1): GAGVSQSPSNKVTEKGKDVELRCDPISGHTALYWYRQSLGQGLEFLIYFQGNSAPDKSGLPSDRFSAERTGGSVSTLTIQRTQQEDSAVYLCASSLANGTGGLNPHSYNEQFFGPGTRLTVL.

V is TRBV4-1 and J is TRBJ1-2; perhaps TRBD1 as D (6 bases). V was cut by 4 bases and J by 8 bases, with 23 bases left in between. This CDR3 spans 16 amino acids. Looked up from germline, CDR1 is MGHRA and CDR2 is YSYEKL. In DNA, the CDR3 is TGCGCCAGCAGCCTCTCCCCAGGTTTGGGAACAGGGGGCTACACCTTC. It encodes CASSLSPGLGTGGYTF.

In this sample, this clone turned up a few times. The chain combines TRBV14 with TRBJ1-2, with a weak D call TRBD1 (6 bases). V gave up 0 bases and J gave up 7 bases, with 9 bases separating them. This CDR3 is built from 13 residues. CDR1 is SGHDN, CDR2 FVKESK, per germline. The CDR3 spells CASSQEQGGGYTF. In nucleotides, the CDR3 is TGTGCCAGCAGCCAAGAACAGGGTGGTGGCTACACCTTC.

This clone was counted only a few times. For the CDR3, the DNA is TGTGCCAGCTCCCTGGGACAGGGGATTGGGACAGATACGCAGTATTTT. Translated, it gives CASSLGQGIGTDTQYF. V is TRBV18 and J is TRBJ2-3; 10 bases match TRBD1. CDR1 is KGHSH and CDR2 is LQKENI in the germline V gene. J lost 3 bases, V lost 6 bases, and 9 bases had no gene match. The CDR3 sequence is 16 residues long.

The rearrangement links TRBV19 to TRBJ1-1; no clear D gene. Germline V gene data show CDR1 as LNHDA and CDR2 as SQIVND (reference sequence). The CDR3 totals 12 residues. Deletions cut 3 bases from V and 1 base from J, with 3 bases between. CDR3: CASSMKNTEAFF. CDR3 DNA sequence: TGTGCCAGTAGTATGAAGAACACTGAAGCTTTCTTT.